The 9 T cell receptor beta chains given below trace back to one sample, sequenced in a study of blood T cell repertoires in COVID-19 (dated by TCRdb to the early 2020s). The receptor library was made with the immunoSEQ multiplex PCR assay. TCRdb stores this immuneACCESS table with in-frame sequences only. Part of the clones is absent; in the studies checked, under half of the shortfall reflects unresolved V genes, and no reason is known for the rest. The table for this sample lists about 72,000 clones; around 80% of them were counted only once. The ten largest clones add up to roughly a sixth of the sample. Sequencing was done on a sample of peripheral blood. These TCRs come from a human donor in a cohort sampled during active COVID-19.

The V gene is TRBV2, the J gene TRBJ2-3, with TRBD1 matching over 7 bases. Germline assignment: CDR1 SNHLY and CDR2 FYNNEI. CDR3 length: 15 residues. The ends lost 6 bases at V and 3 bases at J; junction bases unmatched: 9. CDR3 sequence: CASRNRGYNTDTQYF. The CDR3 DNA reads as TGTGCCAGCAGGAACAGGGGCTATAATACAGATACGCAGTATTTT.

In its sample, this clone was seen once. CDR3 DNA: TGTGCCTGGAGTGTACTTGTGATGAACACTGAAGCTTTCTTT. Its protein product is CAWSVLVMNTEAFF. The V call is TRBV30, the J call TRBJ1-1; D is undetermined. The CDR3 runs 14 residues. Germline assignment: CDR1 GTSNPN and CDR2 SVGIG (reference sequence). V was trimmed by 0 bases and J by 0 bases, leaving 8 bases between them.

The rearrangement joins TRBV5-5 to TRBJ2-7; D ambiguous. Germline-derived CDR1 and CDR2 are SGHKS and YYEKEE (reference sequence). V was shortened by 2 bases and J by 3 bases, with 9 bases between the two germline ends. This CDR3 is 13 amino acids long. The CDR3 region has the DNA TGTGCCAGCAGCTTAAGGAACAGCTACGAGCAGTACTTC. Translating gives CASSLRNSYEQYF.

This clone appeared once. The chain's CDR3 is CASSYSKGANTIYF. For the CDR3, the DNA is TGTGCCAGCAGTTACTCGAAAGGGGCGAACACCATATATTTT. The rearrangement links TRBV6-5 to TRBJ1-3, with a tentative D call TRBD1 (5 bases). Between the trimmed V and J ends, which lost 0 bases and 7 bases, there was a span of 10 bases. CDR3 size: 14 residues. Germline assignment: CDR1 MNHEY and CDR2 SVGAGI.

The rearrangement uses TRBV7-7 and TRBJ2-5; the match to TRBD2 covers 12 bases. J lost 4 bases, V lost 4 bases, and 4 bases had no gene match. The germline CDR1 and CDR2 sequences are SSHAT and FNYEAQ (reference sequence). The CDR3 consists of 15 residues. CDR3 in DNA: TGTGCCAGCAGCTCTAGCGGGGGGGCCGGAGAGACCCAGTACTTC. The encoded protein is CASSSSGGAGETQYF.

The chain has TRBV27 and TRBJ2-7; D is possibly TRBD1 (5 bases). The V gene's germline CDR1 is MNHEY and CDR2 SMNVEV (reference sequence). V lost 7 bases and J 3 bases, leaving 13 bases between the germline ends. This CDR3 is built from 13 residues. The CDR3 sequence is CASIDSKSYEQYF. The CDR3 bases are TGTGCCAGCATCGACAGTAAGAGCTACGAGCAGTACTTC.

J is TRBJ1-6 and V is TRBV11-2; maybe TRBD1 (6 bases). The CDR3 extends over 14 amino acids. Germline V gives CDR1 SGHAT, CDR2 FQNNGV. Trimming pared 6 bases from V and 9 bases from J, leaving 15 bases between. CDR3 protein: CASSSATGPSPLHF. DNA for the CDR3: TGTGCCAGCAGTTCTGCCACAGGGCCTTCACCCCTCCACTTT.

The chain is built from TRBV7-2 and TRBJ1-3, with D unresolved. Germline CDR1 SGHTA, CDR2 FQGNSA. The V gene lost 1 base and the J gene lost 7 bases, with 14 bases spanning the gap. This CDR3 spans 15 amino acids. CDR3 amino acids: CASSLVLRAGNTIYF. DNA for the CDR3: TGTGCCAGCAGCTTAGTGCTGAGGGCCGGGAACACCATATATTTT.

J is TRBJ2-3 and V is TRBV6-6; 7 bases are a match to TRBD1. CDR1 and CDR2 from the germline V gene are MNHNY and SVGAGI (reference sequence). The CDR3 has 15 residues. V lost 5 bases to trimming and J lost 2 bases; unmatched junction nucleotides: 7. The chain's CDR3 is CASSMTGKDTDTQYF. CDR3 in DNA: TGTGCCAGCAGTATGACAGGGAAGGACACAGATACGCAGTATTTT.